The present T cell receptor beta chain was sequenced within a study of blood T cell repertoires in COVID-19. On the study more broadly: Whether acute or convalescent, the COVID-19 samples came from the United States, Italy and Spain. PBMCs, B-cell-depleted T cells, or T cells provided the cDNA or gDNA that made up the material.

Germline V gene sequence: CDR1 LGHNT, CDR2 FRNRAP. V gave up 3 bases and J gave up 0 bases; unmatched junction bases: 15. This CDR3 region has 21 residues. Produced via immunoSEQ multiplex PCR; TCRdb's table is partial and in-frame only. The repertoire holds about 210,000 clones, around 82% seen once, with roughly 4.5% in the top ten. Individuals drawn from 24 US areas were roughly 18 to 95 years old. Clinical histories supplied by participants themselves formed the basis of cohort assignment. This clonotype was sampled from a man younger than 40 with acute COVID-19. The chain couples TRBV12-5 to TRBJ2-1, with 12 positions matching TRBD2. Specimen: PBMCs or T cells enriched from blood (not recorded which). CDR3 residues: CASGFVWLLGLAGSSYNEQFF. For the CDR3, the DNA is TGTGCTAGTGGTTTTGTGTGGCTCCTGGGACTAGCGGGTAGCTCCTACAATGAGCAGTTCTTC. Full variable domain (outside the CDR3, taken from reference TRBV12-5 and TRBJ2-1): DARVTQTPRHKVTEMGQEVTMRCQPILGHNTVFWYRQTMMQGLELLAYFRNRAPLDDSGMPKDRFSAEMPDATLATLKIQPSEPRDSAVYFCASGFVWLLGLAGSSYNEQFFGPGTRLTVL.